A single sample gave rise to the 28 T cell receptor beta chains below, sequenced in a study of blood T cells in healthy people across ages. A second PCR of roughly 7 to 11 cycles used a sample-barcoded 5' primer and a J-beta primer mix. TCRdb analysed the 5' RACE reads with MiXCR anew, one entry per CDR3 protein. The sample yields around 500,000 distinct CDR3 sequences, 40% to 55% seen once. The sequencing input was blood. The receptor set was obtained from a man older than 75 in good health.

Details on this clonotype: The junction does not match germline at one end; this may be a read error. J is TRBJ2-7 and V is TRBV4-3; TRBD1 matches 7 bases. CDR3 length equals 14 residues. Germline values: CDR1 LGHNA, CDR2 YSLEER. This CDR3 is CASRQGDSSYEQYF. In DNA, the CDR3 is TGCGCCAGCCGCCAAGGGGACAGCTCCTACGAGCAGTACTTC.

The rearrangement uses TRBV5-1 and TRBJ1-4, with D possibly TRBD1 on 5 matching bases. This CDR3 contains 20 residues. Trimming left V 2 bases short and J 8 bases short, with 31 bases between. Germline V CDR1 and CDR2: SGHRS, YFSETQ. In DNA, the CDR3 is TGCGCCAGCAGCTTAATCCCGCCGGGACCTTTAAAGGTGGGCGACGAAAAACTGTTTTTT. It specifies CASSLIPPGPLKVGDEKLFF.

The chain couples TRBV10-3 to TRBJ2-7; D perhaps matches TRBD2 (6 bases). The CDR3 runs to 14 residues. Germline CDR1 and CDR2: ENHRY and SYGVKD. V was shortened by 4 bases and J by 5 bases, with 15 bases between the two germline ends. The CDR3 DNA follows: TGTGCCATCAGTGGAAGACTAGAGGCCGACGAGCAGTACTTC. It encodes CAISGRLEADEQYF.

V is TRBV10-3 and J is TRBJ2-3; 7 nucleotides agree with TRBD1. Per germline, CDR1 ENHRY and CDR2 SYGVKD. There are 17 residues in the CDR3. V trimming: 8 bases; J trimming: 0 bases; junction bases outside the gene matches: 14. For the CDR3, the DNA is TGTGCCATCGGCCGGACAGGTCAGCCCACAAGCACAGATACGCAGTATTTT. It specifies CAIGRTGQPTSTDTQYF.

This clonotype was seen ten or more times. This chain uses TRBV6-6 with TRBJ2-7; 7 nucleotides line up with TRBD1. The CDR3 contains 16 residues. Unmatched junction bases numbered 8, after V lost 0 bases and J lost 3 bases. Germline V CDR1 and CDR2: MNHNY, SVGAGI (reference sequence). The CDR3 here is CASSYSSGQPHYEQYF. DNA of the CDR3: TGTGCCAGCAGTTACTCCTCGGGACAGCCCCACTACGAGCAGTACTTC.

The chain carries TRBV14 and TRBJ2-3; D remains ambiguous. Germline V CDR1 and CDR2: SGHDN, FVKESK. The CDR3 has 14 residues. V lost 3 bases, J lost 0 bases, and 7 bases lay in between. CDR3 protein: CASSQAYSTDTQYF. Here the CDR3 DNA reads TGTGCCAGCAGCCAGGCATATAGCACAGATACGCAGTATTTT.

The rearrangement links TRBV7-2 to TRBJ1-5; D uncertain. Trimming pared 6 bases from V and 7 bases from J, leaving 16 bases between. CDR1 SGHTA and CDR2 FQGNSA come from the germline V gene. The CDR3 contains 14 residues. The CDR3 DNA follows: TGTGCCAGCAGTATAAAAACGGGCCGGCAGCCCCAGCATTTT. Its translation is CASSIKTGRQPQHF. The full variable domain, rest sourced from reference TRBV7-2 and TRBJ1-5, is GAGVSQSPSNKVTEKGKDVELRCDPISGHTALYWYRQSLGQGLEFLIYFQGNSAPDKSGLPSDRFSAERTGGSVSTLTIQRTQQEDSAVYLCASSIKTGRQPQHFGDGTRLSIL.

This clonotype was counted only a few times. The CDR3 DNA reads as TGCAGTGCCAAATTCAACAGTCAAATGAACACTGAAGCTTTCTTT. Its translation: CSAKFNSQMNTEAFF. This chain connects TRBV20-1 to TRBJ1-1; the D is unclear. Germline lookup yields CDR1 DFQATT and CDR2 SNEGSKA (reference sequence). Between the trimmed V and J ends, which lost 6 bases and 0 bases, there was a span of 17 bases. The CDR3 consists of 15 residues.

This chain links TRBV21-1 with TRBJ2-1; the table assigns TRBD2, which was not confirmed against the DNA. TRBV21-1 represents a pseudogene. This CDR3 spans 17 amino acids. CDR3 sequence: CASSTDRLAGVNNEQFF. In DNA, the CDR3 is TGTGCCAGCAGCACCGATCGGCTAGCGGGGGTTAACAATGAGCAGTTCTTC.

This clonotype was seen at least ten times. V and J are TRBV20-1 and TRBJ1-1; the match to TRBD1 covers 9 bases. J lost 4 bases, V lost 2 bases, and 5 bases had no gene match. CDR1 is DFQATT and CDR2 is SNEGSKA in the germline V gene (reference sequence). The CDR3 runs to 14 residues. The CDR3 region is CSARRTGEATEAFF. Written as DNA, the CDR3 is TGCAGTGCTAGAAGGACAGGGGAGGCCACTGAAGCTTTCTTT.

This clonotype was observed at least ten times. The CDR3 here is CASSLTGGAGYGYTF. The CDR3 nucleotides read TGTGCCAGCAGCCTTACAGGGGGCGCTGGCTATGGCTACACCTTC. The gene calls are TRBV7-9 and TRBJ1-2, with TRBD1 matching 9 bases. J gave up 4 bases and V 5 bases, and 8 bases lay outside the gene matches. This CDR3 region has 15 residues. Germline loops: CDR1 SEHNR, CDR2 FQNEAQ (reference sequence).

This clonotype showed up just a few times. The rearrangement uses TRBV20-1 and TRBJ2-1; TRBD1 matches 9 bases. Germline CDR1 reads DFQATT; CDR2 reads SNEGSKA (reference sequence). V gave up 6 bases and J gave up 3 bases; unmatched junction bases: 6. This CDR3 spans 14 amino acids. In nucleotides, the CDR3 is TGCAGTGCGGAACGGGACAGGGTCTACAATGAGCAGTTCTTC. Amino acids: CSAERDRVYNEQFF.

This clonotype came up a few times. V is TRBV20-1 and J is TRBJ2-5, with TRBD1 identical over 11 bases. V lost 8 bases, J lost 0 bases, and 8 bases stayed unmatched. CDR3 length equals 15 residues. Germline V gene sequence: CDR1 DFQATT, CDR2 SNEGSKA (reference sequence). CDR3 DNA sequence: TGCAGTATAGAGGGGACAGGGGGGGACCAAGAGACCCAGTACTTC. It specifies CSIEGTGGDQETQYF.

This clonotype was detected a few times. This chain links TRBV18 with TRBJ2-3, with TRBD2 as a possible D gene (5 bases). V lost 3 bases, J lost 2 bases, and 15 bases lay in between. The CDR3 covers 16 residues. Germline V gene sequence: CDR1 KGHSH, CDR2 LQKENI. The CDR3 reads CASSPRRARDTDTQYF. In nucleotides, the CDR3 is TGTGCCAGCTCACCGCGGCGGGCACGGGACACAGATACGCAGTATTTT.

In the case of this clonotype: A clone one base away is much larger, so this may be a read error. The rearrangement joins TRBV7-9 to TRBJ2-1, with D unclear. The CDR3 sequence is 14 residues long. V was cut by 3 bases and J by 13 bases, with 19 bases left in between. Per germline, CDR1 SEHNR and CDR2 FQNEAQ (reference sequence). The CDR3 loop is CASSLRHLQETQFF. As DNA, the CDR3 is TGTGCCAGCAGCTTGAGACACCTCCAAGAGACCCAGTTCTTC.

This clonotype was counted only a few times. Since a much larger clone is just one base distant, this may be a read error. This sequence joins TRBV6-5 and TRBJ2-5; a possible D gene is TRBD1 (5 bases). Germline CDR1 is MNHEY and CDR2 is SVGAGI. CDR3 length equals 15 residues. V was pared by 0 bases and J by 1 base, with 9 bases between. This CDR3 is CASSYSCQGQETQYF. Written as DNA, the CDR3 is TGTGCCAGCAGTTACTCGTGCCAGGGCCAAGAGACCCAGTACTTC.

V gene TRBV20-1 combines with J gene TRBJ2-5; TRBD2 is a possible D gene (5 bases). Trimming took off 5 bases at V and 5 bases at J, with 12 bases between the two ends. This CDR3 spans 12 amino acids. CDR1 DFQATT and CDR2 SNEGSKA come from the germline V gene (reference sequence). The CDR3 spells CSASSFWETQYF. As DNA, the CDR3 is TGCAGTGCTTCTAGCTTTTGGGAGACCCAGTACTTC.

The chain carries TRBV20-1 and TRBJ2-1; TRBD1 matches 8 bases. The CDR3 is made up of 14 amino acids. The J segment lost 6 bases and the V segment lost 4 bases, leaving 8 bases of the junction unmatched. CDR1 DFQATT and CDR2 SNEGSKA come from the germline V gene (reference sequence). CDR3 sequence: CSATGGGSLNEQFF. The CDR3 DNA sequence: TGCAGTGCTACAGGGGGCGGGTCCCTCAATGAGCAGTTCTTC.

V gene TRBV6-5 combines with J gene TRBJ1-1; D is uncertain. Trimming removed 10 bases from V and 6 bases from J, with 12 bases in between. CDR3 length equals 11 residues. CDR1 MNHEY and CDR2 SVGAGI come from the germline V gene. CDR3 region: CATTGNAEAFF. CDR3 coding DNA: TGTGCCACCACGGGAAACGCTGAAGCTTTCTTT.

In this sample, this clonotype turned up a few times. The chain couples TRBV4-1 to TRBJ2-3; 10 bases align to TRBD2. The CDR3 is 19 amino acids. In germline, CDR1 is MGHRA, CDR2 YSYEKL. V lost 1 base, J lost 5 bases, and 15 bases stayed unmatched. CDR3 DNA sequence: TGCGCCAGCAGCCAAGGTATCGTAGCGGGAGGCACACACCGAGATACGCAGTATTTT. Residues: CASSQGIVAGGTHRDTQYF.

V gene TRBV5-1 combines with J gene TRBJ1-6; 7 nucleotides align to TRBD1. V shed 0 bases and J 7 bases; nucleotides not matched to a gene: 4. The CDR3 has 15 residues. From germline, CDR1 is SGHRS and CDR2 YFSETQ. The CDR3 spells CASSLGDRKNSPLHF. CDR3 DNA sequence: TGCGCCAGCAGCTTGGGGGACAGAAAGAATTCACCCCTCCACTTT.

About this clonotype: This may be a read error: a much more frequent sequence differs by one nucleotide. This chain joins TRBV6-2 or TRBV6-3 and TRBJ2-5; weak D call: TRBD2 (5 bases). The CDR3 is 15 residues long. V was trimmed by 0 bases and J by 11 bases, leaving 19 bases between them. Germline V gives CDR1 MNHEY, CDR2 SVGEGT. The CDR3 reads CASSYSLSGENEQYF. CDR3 coding DNA: TGTGCCAGCAGTTACTCTCTGTCTGGGGAGAATGAGCAGTACTTC.

V is TRBV6-2 or TRBV6-3 and J is TRBJ1-6, with unresolved D. V was trimmed by 7 bases and J by 7 bases, leaving 17 bases between them. Germline CDR1 and CDR2: MNHEY and SVGEGT. CDR3 size: 15 residues. The DNA for the CDR3 is TGTGCCAGCACCATCCACCGGGTCCTGAATTCACCCCTCCACTTT. Amino acids: CASTIHRVLNSPLHF.

This clonotype was seen ten or more times. The chain joins TRBV15 to TRBJ2-3; TRBD2 matches 7 bases. Trimming at V came to 9 bases and at J to 6 bases, leaving 12 bases not matched to a gene. The CDR3 spans 14 residues. Germline V gene lookup returns CDR1 LNHNV and CDR2 YYDKDF (reference sequence). CDR3 amino acids: CATGEGLTGDTQYF. Written as DNA, the CDR3 is TGTGCCACGGGAGAGGGACTAACCGGGGATACGCAGTATTTT.

V and J are TRBV4-3 and TRBJ2-3, with 7 bases identical to TRBD1. The ends lost 0 bases at V and 1 base at J; junction bases unmatched: 7. The CDR3 totals 17 residues. Looked up from germline, CDR1 is LGHNA and CDR2 is YSLEER. CDR3 sequence reads: CASSQDSGQDRTDTQYF. CDR3 DNA: TGCGCCAGCAGCCAAGATTCCGGACAGGATCGCACAGATACGCAGTATTTT.

V is TRBV7-6 and J is TRBJ2-7; tentatively, D is TRBD1 (6 bases). V lost 5 bases and J 3 bases, leaving 14 bases between the germline ends. The CDR3 is 14 amino acids. Germline loops: CDR1 SGHVS, CDR2 FNYEAQ. The CDR3 nucleotides read TGTGCCAGCAGCCAACAGGTACAGGGCTACGAGCAGTACTTC. Translation: CASSQQVQGYEQYF. The full variable domain, its missing parts supplied by reference TRBV7-6 and TRBJ2-7, is GAGVSQSPRYKVTKRGQDVALRCDPISGHVSLYWYRQALGQGPEFLTYFNYEAQQDKSGLPNDRFSAERPEGSISTLTIQRTEQRDSAMYRCASSQQVQGYEQYFGPGTRLTVT.

This clonotype occurred a few times. This chain uses TRBV7-9 with TRBJ2-3; the match to TRBD1 covers 8 bases. Germline V lookup: CDR1 SEHNR, CDR2 FQNEAQ (reference sequence). Unmatched junction bases numbered 5, after V lost 5 bases and J lost 1 base. The CDR3 has 15 residues. CDR3 in amino acids: CASSPGGRGTDTQYF. The CDR3 nucleotides are TGTGCCAGCAGCCCAGGGGGCCGTGGCACAGATACGCAGTATTTT.

The chain carries TRBV27 and TRBJ1-5; D might be TRBD1 (6 bases). Between the trimmed V and J ends, which lost 6 bases and 1 base, there was a span of 13 bases. Germline V CDR1 and CDR2: MNHEY, SMNVEV (reference sequence). CDR3 size: 15 residues. In DNA, the CDR3 is TGTGCCAGCAGCTCAGGGGTTTTAAGCAATCAGCCCCAGCATTTT. It is translated as CASSSGVLSNQPQHF.